This T cell receptor beta chain was retrieved from a study of cytomegalovirus exposure and HLA in healthy donors (dated by TCRdb to 2016 to 2017). For the study in its entirety: According to an earlier analysis of 550 to 750 of the donors, 150 million to 200 million T cells yielded 117 million unique TCR beta sequences and approximately 280 Gb of sequence data. Across about 380 genotyped donors of the cohort, an average of roughly 250,000 unique TCR beta nucleotide sequences per donor were sequenced, and roughly 20% of those sequences were non-productive. The study combined high-throughput TCR immunosequencing, statistical association of individual TCRs with disease status, and machine learning to predict cytomegalovirus infection status. A later analysis re-analyzed previously published TCR beta repertoires from roughly 630 donors and added high-resolution HLA genotyping to study TCR occurrence patterns. The later analysis used no new phenotypic data to find candidate immune exposures, relying instead on TCR beta sequences and their occurrence across donors. Besides the first cohort of approximately 710 subjects, a separate validation cohort made up of 120 different subjects was used. Typing coverage varied by locus: roughly 629-640 donors for A, B, C, DRB1 and DQB1; approximately 500 for DQA1; around 610 for DPA1; 400 to 480 for DPB1. Roughly 300 gigabases of sequencing data and 78 million or so unique TCR sequences were included in an early release covering 550 to 650 HLA-typed donors. Donor age, sex, ethnicity and CMV serostatus were collected together with the repertoire data. The study aimed to test whether signatures of past pathogen exposure could be identified by cataloging public T cell receptors. Roughly 5 DR-DQ haplotypes were treated as single units for association and clustering because of strong linkage in the cohort. Among the approximately 420 genotyped donors, about 85% belonged to the genetic ancestry cluster associated with self-reported Caucasian donors. The study used immunosequencing to profile the T cell repertoires of 670 or so subjects and linked those repertoires to cytomegalovirus serostatus. An earlier analysis of approximately 500 of the donors applied high-throughput TCR beta sequencing to assess whether each TCR beta V gene segment acted as functional or pseudogenic. Genome-wide SNP genotypes for about 65% of the 666 donors were used in a later genetic analysis, which treated that subset as a discovery cohort. HLA typing included class I and class II loci at four-digit resolution. All discovery cohort repertoires had been generated on a single sequencing platform. The investigation overall reported the following: A later analysis found that HLA-associated TCR beta chains were more clonally expanded and had lower generation probabilities than equally common non-associated chains. A later analysis found that TCR association rates varied across HLA loci, with DRB1 alleles showing the most associated TCRs and HLA-C alleles the fewest. Immune exposure information for the cohort was limited to CMV serostatus. Several of the top co-occurrence clusters appeared to be linked to parvovirus B19, influenza, CMV and Epstein-Barr virus, according to a later analysis. Most TCR sequences were observed very rarely across donors, whereas some public TCRs were present in many individuals. Correlated functional status among segregating V segments might be attributable to linkage disequilibrium, but an unknown experimental factor could not be ruled out. A further reported finding was that TCR beta sequences accurately predicted the HLA-A and HLA-B alleles for most subjects in the first cohort. Some IMGT-functional V segments, including TRBV6-2 and TRBV6-3, could not be told apart with the 87-base-pair reads, so those segments were excluded. Because counts were too low, around 18 rarely observed V segments, including chromosome 9 orphons, were left out of the earlier analysis of roughly 600 of the donors. Compared with the roughly 700-donor mean, donors in an Asian-associated ancestry cluster had fewer N-insertions in productive TCRs, according to a later genetic analysis. A later genetic analysis associated a missense DCLRE1C variant with V-gene and J-gene trimming of TCR beta chains, and an independent cohort replicated the association. In an earlier analysis of about 540 of the donors, most TCR beta V segments were observed in productive rearrangements about 90% or about 30% of the time, broadly matching IMGT annotations. A cluster of highly shared sequence variants was judged likely to represent a technical artifact of the sequencing pipeline. A later analysis associated 15,000 to 20,000 TCR beta sequences with specific HLA alleles at a false discovery rate of 0.05. Because some donors lacked HLA typing at each locus, the association tests relied only on the typed subset. The presence/absence analyses assumed that sequencing depth was roughly uniform across donors, and that assumption may not be true. In vitro tests confirmed that a few of the cytomegalovirus-associated TCR beta chains recognize cytomegalovirus antigens. When HLA alleles, especially DR and DQ, strongly co-occurred, TCR associations were difficult to assign to individual alleles. Most CMV-associated TCR beta chains appeared to be HLA-restricted in a later analysis, and the HLA associations seemed to be driven largely by CMV exposure. According to the authors, the approach could potentially be generalized to other disease states and immunological phenotypes. The classifier was reported to diagnose cytomegalovirus status with high specificity and sensitivity in both the original and validation cohorts. The study listed 164 TCR beta chains as associated with cytomegalovirus. Only TCR beta chains were sequenced in this cohort, and the absence of alpha or paired-chain data limited detectable features.

The cohort comprised around 690 healthy bone marrow donors. All cohort members were sampled while nominally healthy, although unrecorded immune exposures were likely present. The donor tested CMV seronegative and was one of the 352 seronegative cohort members. Every donor gave a peripheral blood sample, and the peripheral blood mononuclear cells from that sample were used for TCR beta sequencing. The Qiagen DNeasy Blood Extraction Kit was used to extract genomic DNA from the blood cell samples. Libraries were constructed by the immunoSEQ multiplex PCR assay. The multiplex PCR relied on a mix of 60 forward primers for TCR Vbeta segments and 13 reverse primers for TCR Jbeta segments. A multiplex PCR assay on genomic DNA amplified the CDR3 region of rearranged TCR beta genes. On the Illumina HiSeq System, the amplified TCR beta libraries were sequenced as 87-base-pair reads. The authors' analysis ran thus. In a later analysis, roughly 80 million unique TCR beta chains were counted across the roughly 610 repertoires, and about 9.9 million of these chains were shared by at least two donors. To remove PCR and sequencing errors, raw reads were error-corrected and collapsed into unique sequences using a nearest-neighbor algorithm that merged closely related sequences. To assign V, D and J gene segments, CDR3 sequences were aligned to IMGT reference sequences. For a sequence to be retained, a match of at least six nucleotides to both a V gene segment and a J gene segment was required. A rearrangement counted as productive if the CDR3 had no stop codons and remained in frame with V and J, and every other rearrangement counted as non-productive. CDR3 was defined according to IMGT convention as the region running from the second conserved V-encoded cysteine to the conserved J-encoded phenylalanine. The earlier analysis of a few hundred of the donors excluded sequences that lacked an unambiguous match to a single V gene segment. In an earlier analysis of about 590 of the donors, a V segment was called functional when productive rearrangements were above 56.7%, and segregating when the standard deviation between donors exceeded 5%. A statistical classification framework was developed to diagnose cytomegalovirus status using the catalog of TCR beta chain sequences. A later analysis assigned V and J genes by comparing TCR nucleotide sequences with IMGT/GENE-DB human TR gene sequences. In a later analysis, CDR3 sequences and most-parsimonious VDJ recombination scenarios were assigned using the TCRdist pipeline. A later analysis defined each TCR beta chain by its CDR3 amino acid sequence plus V-gene family, and excluded reads lacking a unique V-gene family. A later analysis removed several hundred highly shared, low-generation-probability nucleotide sequences to deal with suspected cross-contamination and a sequencing artifact. A later analysis calculated a clonal expansion index for each public chain from normalized within-repertoire ranks of inferred template counts. A later analysis computed generation probabilities with a VDJ recombination model fitted to out-of-frame rearrangements, and checked the results against IGoR. Hypergeometric tests were used in a later analysis to score TCR-TCR, TCR-HLA and TCR-CMV co-occurrence, with a repertoire-size bias correction applied to the TCR pairs. False discovery rates were estimated in a later analysis by permuting HLA or CMV assignments 20 times. In a later analysis, co-occurring TCRs were grouped using DBSCAN, and TCRdist sequence similarity was added for clustering within HLA-allele-positive subsets. Repertoires with fewer than 30,000 or more than 120,000 public chains, plus five repertoires with anomalous nucleotide sharing, were excluded from co-occurrence clustering. TCRdb retrieved this table from immuneACCESS and kept in-frame rearrangements only. Not all clones are present; in checked studies, unresolved V genes account for under half, and no reason is known for the remainder. V and J calls and clone size come straight from that table; D and trimming were deduced from the DNA. Here the sample has around 200,000 clones; 62% occur a single time. Less than 3% of the sample comes from the top ten.

Worth noting for this clone: Its antigen remains unidentified. There are no base qualities to consult, and no much larger clone falls within one base.

V lost 0 bases and J lost 12 bases; the stretch between them is 12 bases long. Per the germline V gene (reference sequence), DFQATT is the CDR1 and SNEGSKA is the CDR2. CDR3 length: 11 amino acids, cysteine to phenylalanine. CDR3 DNA is the only sequence kept; it has 33 bases, read in frame from the first base. The origin of this receptor is a man in his forties or fifties in good health and CMV-seronegative. Sample: PBMCs. The sequence links TRBV20-1 to TRBJ2-7, with the D gene not confidently named. Here is the DNA: TGCAGTGCTAGAGATCCCCCCTCGGGGTACTTC. This codes for CSARDPPSGYF.